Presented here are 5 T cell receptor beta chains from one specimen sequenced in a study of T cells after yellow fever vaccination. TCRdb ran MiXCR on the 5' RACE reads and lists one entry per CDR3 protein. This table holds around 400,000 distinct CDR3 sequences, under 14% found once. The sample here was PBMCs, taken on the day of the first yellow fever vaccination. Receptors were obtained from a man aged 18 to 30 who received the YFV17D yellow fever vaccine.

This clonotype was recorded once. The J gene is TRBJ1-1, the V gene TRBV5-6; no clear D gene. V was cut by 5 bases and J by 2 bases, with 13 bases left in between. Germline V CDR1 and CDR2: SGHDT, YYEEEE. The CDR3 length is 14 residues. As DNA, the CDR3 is TGTGCCAGCAGGGGGAACGGGCGCAACACTGAAGCTTTCTTT. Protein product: CASRGNGRNTEAFF. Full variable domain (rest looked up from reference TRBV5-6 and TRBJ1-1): DAGVTQSPTHLIKTRGQQVTLRCSPKSGHDTVSWYQQALGQGPQFIFQYYEEEERQRGNFPDRFSGHQFPNYSSELNVNALLLGDSALYLCASRGNGRNTEAFFGQGTRLTVV.

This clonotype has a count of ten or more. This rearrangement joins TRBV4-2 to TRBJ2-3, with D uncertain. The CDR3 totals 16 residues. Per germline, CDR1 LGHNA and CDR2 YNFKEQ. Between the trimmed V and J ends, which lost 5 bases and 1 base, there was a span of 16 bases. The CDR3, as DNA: TGTGCCAGCAGCGAGCCGCATGGGCTTGGCACAGATACGCAGTATTTT. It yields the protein CASSEPHGLGTDTQYF.

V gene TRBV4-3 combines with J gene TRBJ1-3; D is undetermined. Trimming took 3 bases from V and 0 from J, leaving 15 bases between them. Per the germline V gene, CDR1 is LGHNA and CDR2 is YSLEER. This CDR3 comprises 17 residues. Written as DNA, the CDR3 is TGCGCCAGCAGCCAGTACACCTTTGCAGGCTCTGGAAACACCATATATTTT. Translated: CASSQYTFAGSGNTIYF.

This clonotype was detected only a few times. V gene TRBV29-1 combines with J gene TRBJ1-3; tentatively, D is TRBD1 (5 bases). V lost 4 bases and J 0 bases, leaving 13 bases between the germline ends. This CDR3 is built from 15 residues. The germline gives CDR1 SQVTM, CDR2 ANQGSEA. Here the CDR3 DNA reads TGCAGCGTTGCGGAGGGACCAAGCTCTGGAAACACCATATATTTT. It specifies CSVAEGPSSGNTIYF.

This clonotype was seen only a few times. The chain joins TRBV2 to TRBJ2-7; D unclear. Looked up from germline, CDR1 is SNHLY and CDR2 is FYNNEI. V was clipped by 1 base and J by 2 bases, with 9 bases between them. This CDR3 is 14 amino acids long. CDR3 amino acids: CASSEDWNPYEQYF. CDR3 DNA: TGTGCCAGCAGTGAAGACTGGAATCCCTACGAGCAGTACTTC.